This T cell receptor beta chain emerged from a study of CD8+ T cells in alopecia areata. Points from the study as a whole: Although TCR sharing was seen in mice, sharing across patients was less clear, possibly for HLA-related reasons. Lesional tissue from the scalp (especially in alopecia totalis/universalis) showed higher clonality than normal scalp.

The sorting of PBMCs gave CD4+ and CD8+ T cells. The authors extracted RNA and reverse transcribed it into cDNA as the sequencing template. Only in-frame clones appear in the TCRdb table, and some are missing; sequencing was by immunoSEQ multiplex PCR. The data hold roughly 140,000 clones, with approximately 49% observed a single time. Concerning this clone itself: The antigen remains unidentified.

The sequence was obtained from a human donor with alopecia areata. The material sequenced was CD4+ T cells sorted from blood, taken at week 0.

The CDR3: CASSLDNQETQYF. CDR3 DNA: TGTGCCAGCAGCCTGGACAACCAAGAGACCCAGTACTTC. The chain recombines TRBV7-3 with TRBJ2-5; the D gene is possibly TRBD1 (5 bases). Trimming took off 5 bases at V and 0 bases at J, with 7 bases between the two ends. Per the germline V gene, CDR1 is SGHTA and CDR2 is FQGTGA. This CDR3 has 13 residues. Looking up the rest from reference TRBV7-3 and TRBJ2-5 gives the full variable domain: GAGVSQTPSNKVTEKGKYVELRCDPISGHTALYWYRQSLGQGPEFLIYFQGTGAADDSGLPNDRFFAVRPEGSVSTLKIQRTERGDSAVYLCASSLDNQETQYFGPGTRLLVL.